Listed here are 15 T cell receptor beta chains from one sample, sequenced in a study of OX40 agonist ivuxolimab in advanced cancers. Assay: immunoSEQ multiplex PCR; the TCRdb copy retains only in-frame clones and omits some. The sample lists 70,000 to 95,000 clones, about 90% occurring once. Here the sequenced sample was CD4+ or CD8+ T cells sorted from blood, taken in a trial of the OX40 agonist ivuxolimab. The origin of the receptors is an adult with an advanced solid tumor such as melanoma, head and neck, liver or kidney cancer.

The J gene is TRBJ2-3, the V gene TRBV18, with 7 bases aligning to TRBD1. The germline CDR1 and CDR2 sequences are KGHSH and LQKENI. CDR3 length: 15 amino acids. With V trimmed by 5 bases and J by 0 bases, 5 bases remained unmatched. CDR3: CASSKDRDSTDTQYF. DNA for the CDR3: TGTGCCAGCTCAAAAGACAGGGACAGCACAGATACGCAGTATTTT.

This rearrangement joins TRBV4-1 to TRBJ1-1; D call uncertain. The V end was cut by 0 bases, the J end by 0 bases, with 11 bases between. This CDR3 is built from 16 residues. Germline CDR1 reads MGHRA; CDR2 reads YSYEKL. CDR3 bases: TGCGCCAGCAGCCAAGAGGGTACACGCCTGAACACTGAAGCTTTCTTT. Its translation is CASSQEGTRLNTEAFF.

V is TRBV6-1 and J is TRBJ1-5; D might be TRBD1 (5 bases). CDR3 length: 14 residues. Trimming shortened V by 0 bases and J by 5 bases, and 8 bases separated the two germline ends. Germline V gene data show CDR1 as MNHNS and CDR2 as SASEGT. The CDR3 loop reads CASSEAGGYQPQHF. The CDR3 bases are TGTGCCAGCAGTGAAGCGGGGGGATATCAGCCCCAGCATTTT.

For the CDR3, the DNA is TGTGCCAGCAGTTCCCGACTAGCGGGGGGCACAGATACGCAGTATTTT. This sequence encodes CASSSRLAGGTDTQYF. V and J are TRBV6-6 and TRBJ2-3, with 12 bases identical to TRBD2. CDR1 is MNHNY, CDR2 SVGAGI, per germline (reference sequence). The CDR3 runs 16 residues. The J segment lost 1 base and the V segment lost 4 bases, leaving 3 bases of the junction unmatched.

V usage is TRBV7-8 and J usage is TRBJ2-1, with 11 bases that match TRBD2. J lost 8 bases, V lost 3 bases, and 18 bases had no gene match. The CDR3 sequence is 19 residues long. Germline V lookup: CDR1 SGHVS, CDR2 FQNEAQ. CDR3 region: CASSFKSRASGGYPHEQFF. For the CDR3, the DNA is TGTGCCAGCAGCTTTAAATCCCGGGCTAGCGGGGGGTACCCCCATGAGCAGTTCTTC. The full variable domain, in which reference TRBV7-8 and TRBJ2-1 provide the parts outside the CDR3, is GAGVSQSPRYKVAKRGQDVALRCDPISGHVSLFWYQQALGQGPEFLTYFQNEAQLDKSGLPSDRFFAERPEGSVSTLKIQRTQQEDSAVYLCASSFKSRASGGYPHEQFFGPGTRLTVL.

The chain recombines TRBV7-8 with TRBJ2-5; 9 bases are a match to TRBD1. There are 17 residues in the CDR3. Germline V CDR1 and CDR2: SGHVS, FQNEAQ. Trimming took 6 bases from V and 5 from J; bases not matched to a gene: 16. CDR3 sequence reads: CASSLVWDRDSRETQYF. The CDR3 DNA reads TGTGCCAGCAGTCTAGTCTGGGACAGGGATTCTCGGGAGACCCAGTACTTC.

Only one count was recorded for this clone. The chain carries TRBV5-6 and TRBJ2-7, with D unresolved. V was clipped by 2 bases and J by 7 bases, with 13 bases between them. Germline V CDR1 and CDR2: SGHDT, YYEEEE. This CDR3 comprises 13 residues. CDR3 residues: CASSFGRAGEQYF. CDR3 nucleotides: TGTGCCAGCAGCTTCGGTCGTGCTGGGGAGCAGTACTTC.

The V and J genes are TRBV14 and TRBJ2-2; D gene uncertain. The CDR3 totals 13 residues. Germline CDR1 is SGHDN and CDR2 is FVKESK. The V gene lost 1 base and the J gene lost 1 base, with 1 base spanning the gap. The CDR3 nucleotides read TGTGCCAGCAGCCAAGGGAACACCGGGGAGCTGTTTTTT. It yields the protein CASSQGNTGELFF.

V and J are TRBV19 and TRBJ1-5, with TRBD1 matching over 7 bases. This CDR3 contains 14 residues. Looked up from germline, CDR1 is LNHDA and CDR2 is SQIVND (reference sequence). With 7 bases clipped from V and 5 bases from J, the junction kept 8 bases outside the gene matches. The CDR3: CASKGQGEYQPQHF. The CDR3 nucleotides are TGTGCCAGTAAGGGGCAGGGGGAATATCAGCCCCAGCATTTT.

V is TRBV19 and J is TRBJ1-5; no firm D call. V gave up 4 bases and J gave up 2 bases, with 9 bases separating them. Germline V gene sequence: CDR1 LNHDA, CDR2 SQIVND (reference sequence). The CDR3 spans 14 residues. Here the CDR3 DNA reads TGTGCCAGTAGTACGAGGAGGGGCAATCAGCCCCAGCATTTT. Encoded protein: CASSTRRGNQPQHF. Full variable domain (remainder filled in from reference TRBV19 and TRBJ1-5): DGGITQSPKYLFRKEGQNVTLSCEQNLNHDAMYWYRQDPGQGLRLIYYSQIVNDFQKGDIAEGYSVSREKKESFPLTVTSAQKNPTAFYLCASSTRRGNQPQHFGDGTRLSIL.

This chain connects TRBV19 to TRBJ1-2; 9 nucleotides line up with TRBD1. Germline V lookup: CDR1 LNHDA, CDR2 SQIVND (reference sequence). The CDR3 length is 13 residues. V was pared by 6 bases and J by 3 bases, with 2 bases of the junction left unmatched. CDR3 DNA: TGTGCCAGTAGGGGACAGGGCGACTATGGCTACACCTTC. It is translated as CASRGQGDYGYTF.

CDR3 in amino acids: CASSPSVNTEAFF. The DNA of the CDR3 is TGTGCCAGCTCACCGTCAGTGAACACTGAAGCTTTCTTT. The V gene is TRBV18, the J gene TRBJ1-1; D is undetermined. The CDR3 consists of 13 residues. Trimming removed 3 bases from V and 0 bases from J, with 5 bases in between. The germline CDR1 and CDR2 sequences are KGHSH and LQKENI.

The V and J genes are TRBV10-2 and TRBJ2-5; 8 bases line up with TRBD1. The trim removed 6 bases at V and 5 bases at J, leaving 8 bases unmatched. The germline V gene encodes CDR1 WSHSY and CDR2 SAAADI. The CDR3 has 14 amino acids. As DNA, the CDR3 is TGCGCCAGCAGCAAAGACAGGGGAAGGGAGACCCAGTACTTC. Its protein product is CASSKDRGRETQYF.

The chain recombines TRBV6-5 with TRBJ2-2, with 8 bases matching TRBD1. Germline V gene sequence: CDR1 MNHEY, CDR2 SVGAGI. CDR3 length: 13 amino acids. V lost 4 bases and J lost 9; bases outside the gene matches: 4. The CDR3 nucleotides are TGTGCCAGCAGTTCGGGACAGGCCAGGGAGCTGTTTTTT. This translates into CASSSGQARELFF.

This rearrangement joins TRBV6-1 to TRBJ2-1; D is unresolved. Germline V gene data show CDR1 as MNHNS and CDR2 as SASEGT. V lost 6 bases and J 4 bases, leaving 10 bases between the germline ends. The CDR3 totals 13 residues. In DNA, the CDR3 is TGTGCCAGCAGGTTCGAGCCATACAATGAGCAGTTCTTC. Its translation is CASRFEPYNEQFF.